The T cell receptor (beta chain) under discussion was sequenced for a study of T cell responses to AZD1222 COVID-19 vaccine. Points from the study as a whole: Reports indicate that nearly half of spike-specific TCRs are directed at unmutated variant regions. Seropositive AZD1222 recipients at baseline numbered only 5 to 7. Spike regions recognized by vaccine-associated CD4 TCRs spanned the protein, led by 160-218 and 743-854.

Regarding this clone: Its specificity is unknown.

TCRdb's copy holds only in-frame clones and misses some; the assay was immunoSEQ multiplex PCR. The sample includes some 110,000 clones, around 94% of them seen just once. This material consisted of peripheral blood, taken 28 days after the second AZD1222 dose. The TCR was taken from an adult who received the AZD1222 COVID-19 vaccine.

This CDR3 is CASSSGTSADTQYF. Here the CDR3 DNA reads TGTGCCAGTAGTTCGGGGACTAGCGCAGATACGCAGTATTTT. The chain has TRBV19 and TRBJ2-3, with 10 bases lining up with TRBD2. Germline trimming cut 5 bases from V and 4 bases from J; bases unmatched to any gene: 3. CDR1 LNHDA and CDR2 SQIVND come from the germline V gene (reference sequence). The CDR3 covers 14 residues.